Listed below are T cell receptor beta chains from one sample, sequenced in a study of technical replicates of blood from a few donors. TCRdb keeps only in-frame clones here, not all; method: immunoSEQ multiplex PCR. The data show 65,000 to 95,000 clones, roughly 98% seen once. Sequences were obtained from T cells isolated from PBMCs. The receptors come from a human donor in good health. Each CDR3 is given with its conserved first and last residue. The order of the fields is D gene, J gene, V gene, CDR3 DNA, CDR3 protein. The D gene is left open where the match is weak.

>NA|TRBJ2-2|TRBV10-3
TGTGCCATTCAACAGGTTCTCACCGGGGAGCTGTTTTTT
CAIQQVLTGELFF
>TRBD2|TRBJ2-7|TRBV10-3
TGTGCCATCGGGACTAGCGGGGCCTACGAGCAGTACTTC
CAIGTSGAYEQYF
>TRBD1|TRBJ1-1|TRBV28
TGTGCCAGCAGTGGAACAGGGGGAGTGTACACTGAAGCTTTCTTT
CASSGTGGVYTEAFF
>NA|TRBJ1-1|TRBV4-1
TGCGCCAGCAGCACCCGGACAGAATCGAACACTGAAGCTTTCTTT
CASSTRTESNTEAFF
>NA|TRBJ1-4|TRBV30
TGTGCCTGGAGTGTACTAGCCAGGGTCAATGAAAAACTGTTTTTT
CAWSVLARVNEKLFF
>NA|TRBJ2-7|TRBV5-6
TGTGCCAGCAGCCTAAGGCGGGGACACGAGCAGTACTTC
CASSLRRGHEQYF
>NA|TRBJ2-7|TRBV7-9
TGTGCCAGCAGCCCCCCCTTGGGACAATTTGACTACGAGCAGTACTTC
CASSPPLGQFDYEQYF
>NA|TRBJ1-2|TRBV19
TGTGCCAGTAGTACCAGGGTGAACTATGGCTACACCTTC
CASSTRVNYGYTF
>TRBD2|TRBJ2-1|TRBV5-4
TGTGCCAGCAGCTACCAGACTAGCTTCTACAATGAGCAGTTCTTC
CASSYQTSFYNEQFF
>TRBD1|TRBJ1-4|TRBV19
TGTGCCAGTAGTCCTTCTAGGGACAGGGTCGAAAAACTGTTTTTT
CASSPSRDRVEKLFF